The 30 T cell receptor beta chains given below trace back to one sample, sequenced in a study of a mutant IDH1 vaccine in newly diagnosed glioma. Method: immunoSEQ multiplex PCR; TCRdb's copy keeps in-frame clones and lacks some. The sample has roughly 28,000 clones; around 80% are singletons. Specified time point: week 23, last vaccination. Doses comprised 300 ug of mutant IDH1 20-mer peptide each, plus topical imiquimod. Antigens of these TCRs are unknown. The material sequenced was PBMCs, taken from a glioma patient whose treatment included an IDH1 peptide vaccine. The receptor source for this set is a woman between 18 and 29 years old with glioma.

This clone appeared once. V gene TRBV21-1 combines with J gene TRBJ1-1; TRBD1, as called in the table, went unchecked against the DNA. TRBV21-1 counts as a pseudogene. CDR3 size: 14 residues. CDR3 bases: TGTGCCAGCAGCAAAGTGGACAGGGGCTCTGAAGCTTTCTTT. Its translation is CASSKVDRGSEAFF.

This clone was counted between two and nine times. V usage is TRBV4-1 and J usage is TRBJ1-2; D may be TRBD1 (6 bases). This CDR3 is built from 15 residues. Germline CDR1 is MGHRA and CDR2 is YSYEKL. V was trimmed by 3 bases and J by 8 bases, leaving 19 bases between them. As DNA, the CDR3 is TGCGCCAGCAGCCAGGAACTAGGACAGATTAGGGGCTACACCTTC. Translation: CASSQELGQIRGYTF.

This chain uses TRBV7-8 with TRBJ1-1; 7 bases agree with TRBD1. The CDR3 sequence is 16 residues long. V shed 2 bases and J 2 bases; nucleotides not matched to a gene: 8. CDR1 and CDR2 (germline): SGHVS, FQNEAQ. The CDR3 DNA sequence: TGTGCCAGCAGCTTATTTCGGCGACAGGGAAACACTGAAGCTTTCTTT. Protein sequence: CASSLFRRQGNTEAFF.

The chain has TRBV19 and TRBJ1-3, with no clear D. Trimming cost V 3 bases and J 4 bases, with 4 bases left between them. The germline V gene encodes CDR1 LNHDA and CDR2 SQIVND (reference sequence). The length of the CDR3 is 12 residues. The CDR3 DNA reads TGTGCCAGTAGTATCCCGGGAAACACCATATATTTT. This codes for CASSIPGNTIYF.

This clone was recorded only once. V usage is TRBV5-1 and J usage is TRBJ2-3; 9 positions agree with TRBD2. The CDR3 contains 17 residues. V was pared by 0 bases and J by 6 bases, with 11 bases of the junction left unmatched. The germline gives CDR1 SGHRS, CDR2 YFSETQ. The CDR3 here is CASSLAQAGGFPDTQYF. Written as DNA, the CDR3 is TGCGCCAGCAGCTTGGCCCAAGCGGGGGGCTTCCCGGATACGCAGTATTTT.

The chain carries TRBV6-1 and TRBJ2-7, with TRBD2 matching over 7 bases. V gave up 1 base and J gave up 0 bases; unmatched junction bases: 9. The V gene's germline CDR1 is MNHNS and CDR2 SASEGT. CDR3 length: 17 amino acids. This CDR3 is CASSEDQSGVSSYEQYF. CDR3 in DNA: TGTGCCAGCAGTGAAGATCAAAGCGGGGTGAGCTCCTACGAGCAGTACTTC.

This clone has only one observation. The chain couples TRBV2 to TRBJ1-2; TRBD1 aligns across 10 bases. The CDR3 is 17 amino acids. Germline lookup yields CDR1 SNHLY and CDR2 FYNNEI. J gave up 4 bases and V 6 bases, and 14 bases lay outside the gene matches. The CDR3 DNA follows: TGTGCCAGCAGGGAAATCGGAGGGGACAGGGGTTTCTATGGCTACACCTTC. It specifies CASREIGGDRGFYGYTF.

V and J are TRBV19 and TRBJ2-2; D not resolved. V was trimmed by 7 bases and J by 2 bases, leaving 11 bases between them. This CDR3 is 14 amino acids long. In germline, CDR1 is LNHDA, CDR2 SQIVND (reference sequence). The CDR3 region has the DNA TGTGCCAGTACCCGTGCGGCTAACACCGGGGAGCTGTTTTTT. The encoded protein is CASTRAANTGELFF.

This rearrangement joins TRBV5-1 to TRBJ2-7; tentatively, D is TRBD1 (6 bases). Germline lookup yields CDR1 SGHRS and CDR2 YFSETQ. The V end lost 4 bases, the J end lost 2 bases, and 16 bases lay between the germline ends. This CDR3 region has 15 residues. Written as DNA, the CDR3 is TGCGCCAGCAGCGCCTTACAGGGATCGACCTACGAGCAGTACTTC. It translates to CASSALQGSTYEQYF.

The V call is TRBV6-5, the J call TRBJ2-2, with 10 bases matching TRBD2. Trimming took 5 bases from V and 4 from J; bases not matched to a gene: 4. From germline, CDR1 is MNHEY and CDR2 SVGAGI. This CDR3 comprises 15 residues. DNA of the CDR3: TGTGCCAGCAGTCCTCGGACTAGCGGCACCGGGGAGCTGTTTTTT. Its protein product is CASSPRTSGTGELFF.

This clone was counted once. The CDR3, as DNA: TGTGCCAGCAGCGGACCCGGGACGGAGCAGTTCTTC. Amino acid sequence: CASSGPGTEQFF. The chain employs TRBV9 and TRBJ2-1, with D perhaps TRBD1 or TRBD2 (5 bases each). CDR1 is SGDLS and CDR2 is YYNGEE in the germline V gene. The ends were cut back, 3 bases at V and 10 bases at J, with 11 bases in the middle. The CDR3 contains 12 residues. Using reference TRBV9 and TRBJ2-1 for the parts outside the CDR3, the full variable domain is DSGVTQTPKHLITATGQRVTLRCSPRSGDLSVYWYQQSLDQGLQFLIQYYNGEERAKGNILERFSAQQFPDLHSELNLSSLELGDSALYFCASSGPGTEQFFGPGTRLTVL.

This chain joins TRBV27 and TRBJ1-5, with D tentatively TRBD1 (5 bases). V was trimmed by 6 bases and J by 5 bases, leaving 8 bases between them. Germline V gives CDR1 MNHEY, CDR2 SMNVEV (reference sequence). The CDR3 runs to 12 residues. CDR3 sequence reads: CASRSGDQPQHF. In DNA form, the CDR3 reads TGTGCCAGCAGGTCGGGGGATCAGCCCCAGCATTTT.

The chain recombines TRBV25-1 with TRBJ2-7; unclear D gene. This CDR3 contains 12 residues. Germline loops: CDR1 MGHDK, CDR2 SYGVNS. Deletions cut 4 bases from V and 4 bases from J, with 8 bases between. The CDR3 loop reads CASSVNGYEQYF. DNA for the CDR3: TGTGCCAGCAGTGTTAATGGATACGAGCAGTACTTC.

The chain is built from TRBV2 and TRBJ1-1; no clear D gene. CDR1 and CDR2 from the germline V gene are SNHLY and FYNNEI. Trimming took 2 bases from V and 4 from J, leaving 11 bases between them. The length of the CDR3 is 14 residues. CDR3 residues: CASSESKISTEAFF. Written as DNA, the CDR3 is TGTGCCAGCAGTGAATCTAAGATTTCCACTGAAGCTTTCTTT.

The chain couples TRBV7-6 to TRBJ2-3; 9 nucleotides match TRBD2. The V gene's germline CDR1 is SGHVS and CDR2 FNYEAQ. V lost 1 base, J lost 2 bases, and 1 base stayed unmatched. There are 15 residues in the CDR3. The CDR3 bases are TGTGCCAGCAGCTTAGGCGGGGGGGCCACAGATACGCAGTATTTT. This translates into CASSLGGGATDTQYF.

In its sample, this clone was seen once. This sequence joins TRBV5-8 and TRBJ2-7, with D unresolved. Germline CDR1 SGHTS, CDR2 YDEGEE. This CDR3 region has 20 residues. The ends were cut back, 4 bases at V and 2 bases at J, with 31 bases in the middle. The DNA for the CDR3 is TGTGCCAGCAGCCTGGGGATCGGTGGAACAGTACCGTCGTATGCCTACGAGCAGTACTTC. Amino acids: CASSLGIGGTVPSYAYEQYF.

By sample fraction, this clone is medium-sized (0.01 to 0.1%). Written as DNA, the CDR3 is TGTGCCAGCAGTGCAGGGCATTCGGGCAACTATGGCTACACCTTC. Its translation is CASSAGHSGNYGYTF. The chain employs TRBV2 and TRBJ1-2; possible D gene TRBD1, 5 bases. Trimming pared 4 bases from V and 2 bases from J, leaving 14 bases between. There are 15 residues in the CDR3. Germline CDR1 reads SNHLY; CDR2 reads FYNNEI.

The chain couples TRBV20-1 to TRBJ2-5; no clear D gene. V was shortened by 6 bases and J by 4 bases, with 9 bases between the two germline ends. Germline lookup yields CDR1 DFQATT and CDR2 SNEGSKA (reference sequence). This CDR3 comprises 11 residues. Here the CDR3 DNA reads TGCAGTGCCAATCACAGAGAGACCCAGTACTTC. Its translation: CSANHRETQYF.

The chain recombines TRBV5-1 with TRBJ1-2; 7 nucleotides agree with TRBD1. The CDR3 extends over 15 amino acids. With 0 bases clipped from V and 7 bases from J, the junction kept 9 bases outside the gene matches. CDR1 is SGHRS, CDR2 YFSETQ, per germline. CDR3 coding DNA: TGCGCCAGCAGCTTGGACATAAGGGGGCTGAGTGGCTACACCTTC. Translated: CASSLDIRGLSGYTF.

V is TRBV15 and J is TRBJ1-6, with D perhaps TRBD1 (6 bases). This CDR3 region has 17 residues. With 2 bases removed from V and 7 bases from J, the gap between germline ends came to 18 bases. Germline CDR1 reads LNHNV; CDR2 reads YYDKDF (reference sequence). CDR3 amino acids: CATSRYAYRVENSPLHF. CDR3 bases: TGTGCCACCAGCAGATACGCGTACAGGGTAGAGAATTCACCCCTCCACTTT.

The chain has TRBV11-2 and TRBJ2-7; 8 positions agree with TRBD1. The CDR3 totals 15 residues. Germline values: CDR1 SGHAT, CDR2 FQNNGV. Trimming cost V 3 bases and J 3 bases; bases outside gene matches: 7. The DNA for the CDR3 is TGTGCCAGCAGCTTGGGGGGACAGGAGATCTACGAGCAGTACTTC. Amino acids: CASSLGGQEIYEQYF.

There are a few counts of this clone. The V and J genes are TRBV5-6 and TRBJ1-5; perhaps TRBD1 as D (6 bases). Germline CDR1 and CDR2: SGHDT and YYEEEE. This CDR3 comprises 18 residues. V lost 3 bases and J 5 bases, leaving 24 bases between the germline ends. DNA of the CDR3: TGTGCCAGCAGCTGGGGACGACAGGCCCCCGGTAGTCATCAGCCCCAGCATTTT. Translating it yields CASSWGRQAPGSHQPQHF.

This rearrangement joins TRBV7-9 to TRBJ2-1, with TRBD2 as a possible D gene (6 bases). CDR1 and CDR2 (germline): SEHNR, FQNEAQ (reference sequence). Trimming stripped 7 bases from V and 5 bases from J, with 18 bases between. The CDR3 is 15 amino acids. The CDR3 loop reads CASTNGGVYDNEQFF. The DNA of the CDR3 is TGTGCCAGCACCAACGGAGGGGTCTACGACAATGAGCAGTTCTTC.

V gene TRBV28 combines with J gene TRBJ1-2; D gene unclear. V dropped 4 bases and J dropped 8 bases, with 5 bases sitting between them. Germline CDR1 reads MDHEN; CDR2 reads SYDVKM. There are 10 residues in the CDR3. DNA of the CDR3: TGTGCCAGCAGTTCAAACGGCTACACCTTC. Encoded protein: CASSSNGYTF.

This clone has a single count. V is TRBV7-2 and J is TRBJ2-1, with TRBD2 as a possible D gene (5 bases). The CDR3 sequence is 15 residues long. Between the trimmed V and J ends, which lost 0 bases and 10 bases, there was a span of 16 bases. CDR1 is SGHTA, CDR2 FQGNSA, per germline. Here the CDR3 reads CASSLAESVGVEQFF. The CDR3 DNA sequence: TGTGCCAGCAGCTTAGCGGAGTCCGTCGGGGTGGAGCAGTTCTTC.

This clone was seen once. The V gene is TRBV5-1, the J gene TRBJ1-2; D is unclear. This CDR3 comprises 12 residues. Per germline, CDR1 SGHRS and CDR2 YFSETQ. V gave up 5 bases and J gave up 5 bases, with 10 bases separating them. CDR3 sequence (DNA): TGCGCCAGCAGTTCCCTGGGATATGGCTACACCTTC. Its translation: CASSSLGYGYTF.

J is TRBJ2-5 and V is TRBV5-1; 8 positions agree with TRBD1. V gave up 0 bases and J gave up 6 bases; unmatched junction bases: 10. The CDR3 is 16 amino acids. Germline loops: CDR1 SGHRS, CDR2 YFSETQ. As DNA, the CDR3 is TGCGCCAGCAGCTTGGGGGACAGGTTTAGTGGGAAGACCCAGTACTTC. Its protein is CASSLGDRFSGKTQYF. Drawing the rest from reference TRBV5-1 and TRBJ2-5, the complete variable domain is KAGVTQTPRYLIKTRGQQVTLSCSPISGHRSVSWYQQTPGQGLQFLFEYFSETQRNKGNFPGRFSGRQFSNSRSEMNVSTLELGDSALYLCASSLGDRFSGKTQYFGPGTRLLVL.

This rearrangement joins TRBV19 to TRBJ1-2, with 7 bases aligning to TRBD1. J lost 8 bases, V lost 7 bases, and 10 bases had no gene match. Germline assignment: CDR1 LNHDA and CDR2 SQIVND (reference sequence). The length of the CDR3 is 13 residues. In nucleotides, the CDR3 is TGTGCCAGTATCCCCCGACAGGGTGGCGGCTACACCTTC. Amino acid sequence: CASIPRQGGGYTF.

The chain uses TRBV2 and TRBJ2-1, with a possible D match to TRBD2 (6 bases). CDR1 is SNHLY, CDR2 FYNNEI, per germline. This CDR3 region has 14 residues. V lost 8 bases and J lost 7, with 18 bases in between. The CDR3 spells CASGTSGWDNEQFF. CDR3 nucleotides: TGTGCCAGCGGAACGAGCGGGTGGGATAATGAGCAGTTCTTC. Based on the CDR3 plus reference TRBV2 and TRBJ2-1, the full variable domain is EPEVTQTPSHQVTQMGQEVILRCVPISNHLYFYWYRQILGQKVEFLVSFYNNEISEKSEIFDDQFSVERPDGSNFTLKIRSTKLEDSAMYFCASGTSGWDNEQFFGPGTRLTVL.

V is TRBV9 and J is TRBJ2-7; no definite D call. The CDR3 has 14 residues. Germline CDR1 and CDR2: SGDLS and YYNGEE. V lost 2 bases, J lost 4 bases, and 13 bases lay in between. CDR3 DNA sequence: TGTGCCAGCAGCGTCACCGGGTCCTCTTACGAGCAGTACTTC. Amino acids: CASSVTGSSYEQYF.